These T cell receptor beta chains were read from a single sample in a study of graft-versus-host responses after intestinal transplantation. The method was immunoSEQ multiplex PCR; TCRdb's version includes in-frame clones alone and lacks a portion of them. The sample records 7,000 to 9,000 clones, approximately 30% being singletons. This material consisted of alloreactive CD4+ T cells from a mixed lymphocyte reaction culture, taken before intestinal transplant. The origin of the receptors is a human patient who received an intestinal transplant. Each CDR3 is given with its conserved first and last residue. A D gene is named only where the DNA matches it firmly.

TRBD1	TRBV18	TRBJ2-7	CASSPQTGGFYEQYF
.	TRBV29-1	TRBJ1-1	CSVAALANTEAFF
.	TRBV6-5	TRBJ2-7	CASSRSEAYEQYF
TRBD2	TRBV4-2	TRBJ2-7	CASSQEGGLAYYEQYF
TRBD1	TRBV7-8	TRBJ1-2	CASSSDRVRDYGYTF
TRBD2	TRBV5-4	TRBJ2-3	CASSLDRLAGVHTQYF
.	TRBV9	TRBJ2-1	CASSVGGGWAYNEQFF
TRBD2	TRBV11-3	TRBJ2-5	CASSPGLAFKETQYF
.	TRBV19	TRBJ2-4	CASSRQVGKNIQYF
.	TRBV18	TRBJ1-4	CASSRSDTSALFF